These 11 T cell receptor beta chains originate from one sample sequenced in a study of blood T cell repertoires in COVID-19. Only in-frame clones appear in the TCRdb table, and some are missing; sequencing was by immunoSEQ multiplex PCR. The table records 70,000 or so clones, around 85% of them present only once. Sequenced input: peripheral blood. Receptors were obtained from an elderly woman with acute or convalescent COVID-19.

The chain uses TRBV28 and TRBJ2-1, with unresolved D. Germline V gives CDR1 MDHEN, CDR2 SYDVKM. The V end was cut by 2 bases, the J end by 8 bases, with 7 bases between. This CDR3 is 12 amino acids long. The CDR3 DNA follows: TGTGCCAGCAGTTTAGGCACCTATGAGCAGTTCTTC. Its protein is CASSLGTYEQFF.

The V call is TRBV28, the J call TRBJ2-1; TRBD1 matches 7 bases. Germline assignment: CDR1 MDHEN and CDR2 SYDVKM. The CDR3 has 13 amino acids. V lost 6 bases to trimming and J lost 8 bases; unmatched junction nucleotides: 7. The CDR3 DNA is TGTGCCAGCAGAAGACAGGGACGCTATGAGCAGTTCTTC. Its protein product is CASRRQGRYEQFF.

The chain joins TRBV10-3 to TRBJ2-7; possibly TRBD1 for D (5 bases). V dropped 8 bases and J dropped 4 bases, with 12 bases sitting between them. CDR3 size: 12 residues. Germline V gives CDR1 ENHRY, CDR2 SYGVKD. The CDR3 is CAIGAAGYEQYF. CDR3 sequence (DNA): TGTGCCATCGGGGCCGCAGGGTACGAGCAGTACTTC.

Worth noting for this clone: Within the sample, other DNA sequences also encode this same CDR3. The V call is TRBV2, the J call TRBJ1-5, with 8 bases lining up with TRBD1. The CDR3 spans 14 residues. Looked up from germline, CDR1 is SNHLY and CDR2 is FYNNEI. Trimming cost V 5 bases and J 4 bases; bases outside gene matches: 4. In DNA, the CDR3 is TGTGCCAGCAGTCCCGACAGGGGAAATCAGCCCCAGCATTTT. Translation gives CASSPDRGNQPQHF.

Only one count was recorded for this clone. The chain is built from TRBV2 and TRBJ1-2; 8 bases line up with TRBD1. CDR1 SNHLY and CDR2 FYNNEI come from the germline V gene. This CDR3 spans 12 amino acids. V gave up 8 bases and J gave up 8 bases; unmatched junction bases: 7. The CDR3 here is CASQGQGGGYTF. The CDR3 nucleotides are TGTGCCAGCCAAGGACAGGGTGGAGGCTACACCTTC.

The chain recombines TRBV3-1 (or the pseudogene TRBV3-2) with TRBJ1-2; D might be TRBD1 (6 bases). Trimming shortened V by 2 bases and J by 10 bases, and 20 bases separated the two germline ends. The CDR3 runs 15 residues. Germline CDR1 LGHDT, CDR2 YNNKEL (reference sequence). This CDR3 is CASSQNPGGAYHYTF. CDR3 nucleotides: TGTGCCAGCAGCCAAAATCCCGGGGGGGCCTATCACTACACCTTC.

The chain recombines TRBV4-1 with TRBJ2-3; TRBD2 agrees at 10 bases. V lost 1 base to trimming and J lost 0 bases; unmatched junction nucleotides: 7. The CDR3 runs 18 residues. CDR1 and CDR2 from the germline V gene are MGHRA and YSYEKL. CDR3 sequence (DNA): TGCGCCAGCAGCCAAGTATCTAGCGGGGGTGCAAGCACAGATACGCAGTATTTT. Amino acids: CASSQVSSGGASTDTQYF.

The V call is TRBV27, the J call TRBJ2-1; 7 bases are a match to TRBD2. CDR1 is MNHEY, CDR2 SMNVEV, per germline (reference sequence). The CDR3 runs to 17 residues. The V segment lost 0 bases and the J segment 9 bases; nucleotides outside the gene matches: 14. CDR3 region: CASSLSSGAGVRGEQFF. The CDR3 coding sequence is TGTGCCAGCAGTTTATCGAGCGGTGCGGGAGTTCGGGGTGAGCAGTTCTTC.

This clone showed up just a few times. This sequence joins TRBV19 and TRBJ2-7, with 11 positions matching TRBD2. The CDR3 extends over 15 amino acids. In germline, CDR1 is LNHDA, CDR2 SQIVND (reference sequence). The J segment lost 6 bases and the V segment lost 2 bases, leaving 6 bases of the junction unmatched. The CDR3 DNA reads TGTGCCAGTAGTATAACGGCCGGACTAGCGGGCGAGCAGTACTTC. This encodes CASSITAGLAGEQYF.

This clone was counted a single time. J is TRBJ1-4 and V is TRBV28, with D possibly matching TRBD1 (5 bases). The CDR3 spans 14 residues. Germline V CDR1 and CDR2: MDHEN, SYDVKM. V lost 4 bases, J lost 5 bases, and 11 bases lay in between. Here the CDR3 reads CASSSRGGNEKLFF. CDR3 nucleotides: TGTGCCAGCAGTTCCCGGGGGGGAAATGAAAAACTGTTTTTT.

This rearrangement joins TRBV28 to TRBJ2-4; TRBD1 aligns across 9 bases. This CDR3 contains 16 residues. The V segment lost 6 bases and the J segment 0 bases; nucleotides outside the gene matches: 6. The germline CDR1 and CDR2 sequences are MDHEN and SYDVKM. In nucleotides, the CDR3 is TGTGCCAGCAGACATACAGGGGGCCTAGCCAAAAACATTCAGTACTTC. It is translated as CASRHTGGLAKNIQYF. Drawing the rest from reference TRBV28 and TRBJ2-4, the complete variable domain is DVKVTQSSRYLVKRTGEKVFLECVQDMDHENMFWYRQDPGLGLRLIYFSYDVKMKEKGDIPEGYSVSREKKERFSLILESASTNQTSMYLCASRHTGGLAKNIQYFGAGTRLSVL.